The 31 T cell receptor beta chains presented below share a single source sample, sequenced in a study of blood T cell repertoires in COVID-19 (dated by TCRdb to 2020 to 2022). Receptors were amplified or captured by the immunoSEQ multiplex PCR assay. What TCRdb holds here is the immuneACCESS table cut down to in-frame rearrangements. Part of the clones is not present; checked against another copy, under half of the missing clones reflect an unresolved V gene, and the others are unexplained. The sample yields 200,000 or so clones; roughly 84% were counted once. Jointly, the top ten make up around 2.7% of the sample. Sample: peripheral blood. The source of these receptors is a woman in her 30s who had recovered from COVID-19.

The rearrangement links TRBV5-1 to TRBJ1-1, with D maybe TRBD1 (5 bases). V lost 0 bases and J lost 5, with 14 bases in between. The CDR3 length is 15 residues. Germline-derived CDR1 and CDR2 are SGHRS and YFSETQ. CDR3 in amino acids: CASSLGPGRGTEAFF. Written as DNA, the CDR3 is TGCGCCAGCAGCTTGGGGCCGGGCCGGGGGACTGAAGCTTTCTTT.

The chain combines TRBV11-2 with TRBJ1-2; TRBD1 might be the D (5 bases). The CDR3 sequence is 13 residues long. Trimming shortened V by 4 bases and J by 6 bases, and 12 bases separated the two germline ends. Germline-derived CDR1 and CDR2 are SGHAT and FQNNGV. CDR3 nucleotide sequence: TGTGCCAGCAGCTCGTGGCAGGGCGATGGCTACACCTTC. Protein: CASSSWQGDGYTF.

V and J are TRBV24-1 and TRBJ2-7; TRBD2 matches 8 bases. Germline assignment: CDR1 KGHDR and CDR2 SFDVKD. The V gene end was trimmed by 5 bases and the J gene end by 1 base; junction bases not matched to a gene: 9. The CDR3 has 16 amino acids. In DNA, the CDR3 is TGTGCCACCAGTGGCCCCCTCGGGGGGGAGTCCTACGAGCAGTACTTC. Its translation: CATSGPLGGESYEQYF.

The chain links TRBV24-1 to TRBJ1-5, with 7 bases identical to TRBD1. The V segment lost 2 bases and the J segment 6 bases; nucleotides outside the gene matches: 6. Germline V lookup: CDR1 KGHDR, CDR2 SFDVKD. CDR3 length: 15 amino acids. The CDR3 loop is CATSDSTGWLQPQHF. The CDR3 DNA sequence: TGTGCCACCAGTGATTCGACAGGGTGGCTTCAGCCCCAGCATTTT.

This clone was detected only a few times. The V gene is TRBV27, the J gene TRBJ2-1; D might be TRBD2 (5 bases). There are 14 residues in the CDR3. The germline gives CDR1 MNHEY, CDR2 SMNVEV (reference sequence). Between the trimmed V and J ends, which lost 3 bases and 4 bases, there was a span of 10 bases. CDR3 DNA sequence: TGTGCCAGCAGTTTGGCTAGCACATACAATGAGCAGTTCTTC. Residues: CASSLASTYNEQFF.

The CDR3 loop reads CASSYRGTANTEAFF. Written as DNA, the CDR3 is TGTGCCAGCAGTTACCGCGGGACGGCAAACACTGAAGCTTTCTTT. The V gene is TRBV6-5, the J gene TRBJ1-1; D might be TRBD1 (5 bases). Germline lookup yields CDR1 MNHEY and CDR2 SVGAGI. Between the trimmed V and J ends, which lost 2 bases and 2 bases, there was a span of 12 bases. This CDR3 region has 15 residues.

This clone appeared a few times. The V call is TRBV30, the J call TRBJ2-1; tentatively, D is TRBD1 (5 bases). CDR3 length equals 11 residues. Germline lookup yields CDR1 GTSNPN and CDR2 SVGIG (reference sequence). CDR3 sequence (DNA): TGTAAAGGGGAATCCTACAATGAGCAGTTCTTC. Translated: CKGESYNEQFF.

This rearrangement joins TRBV7-9 to TRBJ1-1, with 8 nucleotides matching TRBD1. The germline V gene encodes CDR1 SEHNR and CDR2 FQNEAQ (reference sequence). The CDR3 extends over 14 amino acids. Germline trimming cut 3 bases from V and 4 bases from J; bases unmatched to any gene: 4. As DNA, the CDR3 is TGTGCCAGCAGCTTTCAGGGGGCCGGCACTGAAGCTTTCTTT. Protein product: CASSFQGAGTEAFF.

The V call is TRBV28, the J call TRBJ2-1; 13 bases match TRBD2. V gave up 4 bases and J gave up 15 bases; unmatched junction bases: 6. Germline CDR1 and CDR2: MDHEN and SYDVKM. CDR3 length equals 13 residues. For the CDR3, the DNA is TGTGCCAGCAGTTCCGGACTAGCGGGAGACCCGTTCTTC. It specifies CASSSGLAGDPFF.

J is TRBJ1-3 and V is TRBV10-3; tentative D call: TRBD1 (5 bases). The CDR3 sequence is 11 residues long. Trimming stripped 4 bases from V and 8 bases from J, with 6 bases between. Germline V CDR1 and CDR2: ENHRY, SYGVKD. The CDR3 reads CAISGGDTIYF. For the CDR3, the DNA is TGTGCCATCAGTGGGGGGGACACCATATATTTT.

V and J are TRBV3-1 (or the pseudogene TRBV3-2) and TRBJ2-7; 11 bases are a match to TRBD1. Germline loops: CDR1 LGHDT, CDR2 YNNKEL (reference sequence). The CDR3 is made up of 15 amino acids. The trim removed 5 bases at V and 3 bases at J, leaving 6 bases unmatched. CDR3 nucleotides: TGTGCCAGCAGCGGACCCGGGACAGGGGGCTACGAGCAGTACTTC. Translation: CASSGPGTGGYEQYF.

V and J are TRBV21-1 and TRBJ1-2. TRBV21-1 is termed a pseudogene. The CDR3 loop spans 14 amino acids. The CDR3 loop is CASSKGERNYGYTF. CDR3 DNA sequence: TGTGCCAGCAGCAAAGGAGAGAGGAACTATGGCTACACCTTC.

The V call is TRBV7-9, the J call TRBJ2-6, with a weak D call TRBD2 (6 bases). The CDR3 is 19 residues long. Germline lookup yields CDR1 SEHNR and CDR2 FQNEAQ (reference sequence). Trimming pared 7 bases from V and 1 base from J, leaving 23 bases between. The CDR3 sequence: CASTLPGREDGSGANVLTF. The CDR3 DNA sequence: TGTGCCAGCACCCTACCGGGCAGGGAGGACGGATCTGGGGCCAACGTCCTGACTTTC.

This chain links TRBV11-2 with TRBJ2-2; 9 bases map to TRBD2. This CDR3 is 19 amino acids long. From germline, CDR1 is SGHAT and CDR2 FQNNGV. The V and J ends lost 5 bases and 3 bases, in that order; junction bases with no gene match: 16. Here the CDR3 DNA reads TGTGCCAGCAGCACGCGTCGCGGGAGCGGGAGGTTCGACACCGGGGAGCTGTTTTTT. Translated: CASSTRRGSGRFDTGELFF.

This clone was seen more than once but under ten times. This sequence joins TRBV29-1 and TRBJ2-5, with 10 bases lining up with TRBD2. The CDR3 is 16 amino acids. Per the germline V gene, CDR1 is SQVTM and CDR2 is ANQGSEA. The J segment lost 5 bases and the V segment lost 4 bases, leaving 13 bases of the junction unmatched. CDR3: CSVARGLALGGETQYF. CDR3 nucleotides: TGCAGCGTTGCCCGGGGACTAGCGCTTGGGGGGGAGACCCAGTACTTC. Full variable domain (outside the CDR3, taken from reference TRBV29-1 and TRBJ2-5): SAVISQKPSRDICQRGTSLTIQCQVDSQVTMMFWYRQQPGQSLTLIATANQGSEATYESGFVIDKFPISRPNLTFSTLTVSNMSPEDSSIYLCSVARGLALGGETQYFGPGTRLLVL.

V is TRBV6-4 and J is TRBJ2-7, with D maybe TRBD1 (6 bases). There are 13 residues in the CDR3. The V gene's germline CDR1 is MRHNA and CDR2 SNTAGT. V was trimmed by 4 bases and J by 5 bases, leaving 12 bases between them. CDR3 DNA: TGTGCCAGCAGTGTGGGACAAGGGCACGAGCAGTACTTC. Protein product: CASSVGQGHEQYF.

The chain couples TRBV7-6 to TRBJ1-1; 9 bases match TRBD1. V lost 4 bases and J lost 2; bases outside the gene matches: 8. The CDR3 sequence is 16 residues long. Germline lookup yields CDR1 SGHVS and CDR2 FNYEAQ. DNA for the CDR3: TGTGCCAGCAGCTCCCCTCGGGACAGGGTCAACACTGAAGCTTTCTTT. Its protein product is CASSSPRDRVNTEAFF.

The CDR3 coding sequence is TGTGCCAGCAGCGTTCTGGTAGGGGTGGGCAATGAGCAGTTCTTC. Its protein is CASSVLVGVGNEQFF. V is TRBV9 and J is TRBJ2-1, with D perhaps TRBD1 (5 bases). Looked up from germline, CDR1 is SGDLS and CDR2 is YYNGEE. CDR3 size: 15 residues. V lost 2 bases to trimming and J lost 6 bases, with 15 bases between them. The full variable domain, with the rest looked up from reference TRBV9 and TRBJ2-1, is DSGVTQTPKHLITATGQRVTLRCSPRSGDLSVYWYQQSLDQGLQFLIQYYNGEERAKGNILERFSAQQFPDLHSELNLSSLELGDSALYFCASSVLVGVGNEQFFGPGTRLTVL.

This CDR3 is CAISEGRTYSNQPQHF. The CDR3 nucleotides read TGTGCCATCAGTGAGGGGAGGACGTATAGCAATCAGCCCCAGCATTTT. The chain uses TRBV10-3 and TRBJ1-5; D is unclear. The V and J ends lost 2 bases and 0 bases respectively, with 11 bases between them. The CDR3 runs 16 residues. Per germline, CDR1 ENHRY and CDR2 SYGVKD.

The V and J genes are TRBV27 and TRBJ2-3; unclear D gene. The CDR3 loop spans 12 amino acids. Germline assignment: CDR1 MNHEY and CDR2 SMNVEV (reference sequence). The V gene lost 5 bases and the J gene lost 2 bases, with 5 bases spanning the gap. The CDR3 is CASSPHTDTQYF. In nucleotides, the CDR3 is TGTGCCAGCAGTCCCCACACAGATACGCAGTATTTT.

The chain employs TRBV12-5 and TRBJ2-7; 8 bases map to TRBD1. Trimming took 5 bases from V and 5 from J; bases not matched to a gene: 8. The CDR3 runs 14 residues. CDR1 and CDR2 (germline): LGHNT, FRNRAP. Written as DNA, the CDR3 is TGTGCTAGTGGTCCGGGGACAGGTGGGGACGAGCAGTACTTC. Amino acid sequence: CASGPGTGGDEQYF.

The CDR3: CASSARTSGNLETQYF. The DNA for the CDR3 is TGTGCCAGCAGCGCAAGGACTAGCGGGAATTTGGAGACCCAGTACTTC. The J gene is TRBJ2-5, the V gene TRBV9; 12 bases fit TRBD2. V dropped 3 bases and J dropped 5; count of bases not matched to a gene: 8. CDR1 and CDR2 (germline): SGDLS, YYNGEE. The CDR3 loop spans 16 amino acids.

The CDR3: CASSPGLAGKGWETQYF. The CDR3 DNA follows: TGTGCCAGTAGTCCAGGACTAGCGGGAAAAGGGTGGGAGACCCAGTACTTC. The chain recombines TRBV19 with TRBJ2-5, with 12 positions matching TRBD2. J was trimmed by 5 bases and V by 5 bases; bases with no gene match: 12. The CDR3 has 17 residues. In germline, CDR1 is LNHDA, CDR2 SQIVND (reference sequence).

This clone was seen a few times. The CDR3 here is CAWTGGGETQYF. The CDR3 DNA is TGTGCCTGGACAGGGGGTGGAGAGACCCAGTACTTC. The chain combines TRBV30 with TRBJ2-5, with TRBD1 matching 7 bases. J gave up 4 bases and V 4 bases, and 3 bases lay outside the gene matches. Germline CDR1 is GTSNPN and CDR2 is SVGIG (reference sequence). This CDR3 has 12 amino acids.

This chain connects TRBV5-4 to TRBJ2-7; 7 positions match TRBD1. The germline V gene encodes CDR1 SGHNT and CDR2 YYREEE (reference sequence). V trimming: 3 bases; J trimming: 6 bases; junction bases outside the gene matches: 9. The CDR3 sequence is 14 residues long. Here the CDR3 DNA reads TGTGCCAGCAGCTGGGGGCAGGGGGTCGGCGAGCAGTACTTC. It yields the protein CASSWGQGVGEQYF.

The chain recombines TRBV6-5 with TRBJ2-3, with TRBD2 matching over 10 bases. CDR3 length equals 14 residues. Germline V CDR1 and CDR2: MNHEY, SVGAGI. Trimming removed 8 bases from V and 2 bases from J; junction bases left unmatched: 4. For the CDR3, the DNA is TGTGCCAGCGCAAGCGGGAGGGCCACAGATACGCAGTATTTT. Protein sequence: CASASGRATDTQYF.

A note on this clone: Other nucleotide sequences in the sample specify the same CDR3. The chain joins TRBV27 to TRBJ2-7; 11 bases match TRBD2. This CDR3 is 14 amino acids long. The V gene end was trimmed by 8 bases and the J gene end by 4 bases; junction bases not matched to a gene: 7. Germline CDR1 is MNHEY and CDR2 is SMNVEV (reference sequence). This CDR3 reads CASSPGTSGYEQYF. The CDR3 DNA follows: TGTGCCAGCTCCCCCGGGACTAGCGGTTACGAGCAGTACTTC.

The chain links TRBV28 to TRBJ1-1; TRBD1 aligns across 7 bases. The V gene end was trimmed by 4 bases and the J gene end by 1 base; junction bases not matched to a gene: 3. The V gene's germline CDR1 is MDHEN and CDR2 SYDVKM. There are 14 residues in the CDR3. CDR3 loop: CASSSTGKNTEAFF. The CDR3 DNA reads as TGTGCCAGCAGTTCGACAGGGAAGAACACTGAAGCTTTCTTT.

The chain carries TRBV7-6 and TRBJ2-6; 11 bases agree with TRBD2. The CDR3 extends over 17 amino acids. J gave up 1 base and V 6 bases, and 5 bases lay outside the gene matches. The V gene's germline CDR1 is SGHVS and CDR2 FNYEAQ. The CDR3 sequence: CASRRTSGYSGANVLTF. CDR3 coding DNA: TGTGCCAGCAGACGGACTAGCGGGTATTCTGGGGCCAACGTCCTGACTTTC.

The chain uses TRBV7-9 and TRBJ1-1, with D perhaps matching TRBD1 (6 bases). Germline V lookup: CDR1 SEHNR, CDR2 FQNEAQ (reference sequence). CDR3 length equals 14 residues. V lost 5 bases and J lost 6, with 16 bases in between. CDR3 loop: CASSVLRQDPEAFF. The DNA for the CDR3 is TGTGCCAGCAGCGTGCTCAGACAGGACCCTGAAGCTTTCTTT.

This chain connects TRBV6-5 to TRBJ2-3; a possible D gene is TRBD2 (6 bases). CDR1 is MNHEY, CDR2 SVGAGI, per germline. The CDR3 is 14 residues long. V gave up 5 bases and J gave up 5 bases, with 14 bases separating them. CDR3 nucleotide sequence: TGTGCCAGCAGTATTCGAAAAGCGGGAGATACGCAGTATTTT. This encodes CASSIRKAGDTQYF.